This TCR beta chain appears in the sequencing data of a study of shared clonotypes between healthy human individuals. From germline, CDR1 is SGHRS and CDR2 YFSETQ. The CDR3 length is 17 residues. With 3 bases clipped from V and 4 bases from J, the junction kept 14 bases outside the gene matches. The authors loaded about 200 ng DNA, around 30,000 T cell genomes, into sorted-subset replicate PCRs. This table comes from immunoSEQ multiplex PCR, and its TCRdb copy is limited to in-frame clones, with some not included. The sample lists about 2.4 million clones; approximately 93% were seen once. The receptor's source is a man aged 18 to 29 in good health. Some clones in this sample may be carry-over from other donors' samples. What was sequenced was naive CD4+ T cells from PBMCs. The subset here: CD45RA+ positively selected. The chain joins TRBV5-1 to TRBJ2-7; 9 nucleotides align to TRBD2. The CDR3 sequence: CASSSSRETSGMYEQYF. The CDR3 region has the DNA TGCGCCAGCAGCTCTTCGAGAGAGACTAGCGGTATGTACGAGCAGTACTTC.